The subject of this entry is one T cell receptor beta chain. Antigen: not known. V was clipped by 4 bases and J by 5 bases, with 11 bases between them. The CDR3 consists of 13 residues. The germline gives CDR1 SGHRS, CDR2 YFSETQ. Clones were read by immunoSEQ multiplex PCR, and TCRdb kept only the in-frame ones, dropping some. The data show roughly 6,000 clones, with 65% to 80% seen just once and roughly an eighth held by the top ten. This entry is derived from a study of tumor-infiltrating lymphocytes in localized non-small cell lung cancer. Whole-study results and caveats: Higher tumor T cell infiltration than in uninvolved lung was supported by TCRbeta sequencing.

Sequences were obtained from lung tumor tissue. This clonotype was obtained from a human donor with non-small cell lung cancer. This rearrangement joins TRBV5-1 to TRBJ2-3; unclear D gene. The CDR3 loop is CASSLDIEDTQYF. The CDR3 DNA is TGCGCCAGCAGCCTTGATATAGAAGATACGCAGTATTTT.